This T cell receptor beta chain was recovered during a study of identical twins. Study-level results: For monozygotic twins, models underestimated out-of-frame TCR alpha sharing. The study found weaker excess twin sharing in beta out-of-frame sequences.

Ten or more counts support this clonotype. The antigen remains unidentified. TCRdb independently ran MiXCR on the 5' RACE reads; one entry per CDR3 protein. The table includes fewer than 450,000 distinct CDR3 sequences, about 9% detected once. The CDR3 runs 11 residues. Trimming shortened V by 6 bases and J by 0 bases, and 3 bases separated the two germline ends. The germline V gene has CDR1 SQVTM and CDR2 ANQGSEA. The sequence was obtained from a woman aged 45-65 years in good health. V is TRBV29-1 and J is TRBJ1-3; D gene unclear. The specimen was naive T cells sorted from blood. The CDR3 nucleotides are TGCAGCGTGACCTCTGGAAACACCATATATTTT. As protein: CSVTSGNTIYF.